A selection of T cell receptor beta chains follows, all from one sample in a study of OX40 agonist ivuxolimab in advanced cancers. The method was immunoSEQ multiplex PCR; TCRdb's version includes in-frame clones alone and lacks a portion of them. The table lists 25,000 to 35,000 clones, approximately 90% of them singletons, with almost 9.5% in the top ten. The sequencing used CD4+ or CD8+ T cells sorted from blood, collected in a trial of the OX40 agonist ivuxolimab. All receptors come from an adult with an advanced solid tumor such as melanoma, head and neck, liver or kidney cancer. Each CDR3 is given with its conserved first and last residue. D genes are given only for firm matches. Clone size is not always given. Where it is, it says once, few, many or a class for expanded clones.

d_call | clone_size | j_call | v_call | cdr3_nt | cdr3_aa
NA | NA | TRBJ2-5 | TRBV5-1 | TGCGCCAGCAGCTTGGATCTAGTCGAGGAGACCCAGTACTTC | CASSLDLVEETQYF
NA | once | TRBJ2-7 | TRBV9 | TGTGCCAGCAGCGTAGAGACTTTCTCCTACGAGCAGTACTTC | CASSVETFSYEQYF
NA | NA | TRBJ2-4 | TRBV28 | TGTGCCAGCAGTCCCCCGGGGGGCGCCAAAAACATTCAGTACTTC | CASSPPGGAKNIQYF
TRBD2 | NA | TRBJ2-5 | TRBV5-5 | TGTGCCAGCAGCTTGGAGCTAGCGGGGGGCCGGGAGACCCAGTACTTC | CASSLELAGGRETQYF
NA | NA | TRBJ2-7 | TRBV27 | TGTGCCAGCAGTTTAGTTGGTCAGGCGCAGTACTTC | CASSLVGQAQYF
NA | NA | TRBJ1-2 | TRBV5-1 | TGCGCCAGCAGCGAGCAGGGAGAGTATGGCTACACCTTC | CASSEQGEYGYTF
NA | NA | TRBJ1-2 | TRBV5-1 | TGCGCCAACCGCGTGAAATGTCCGGCGAGCTATGGCTACACCTTC | CANRVKCPASYGYTF
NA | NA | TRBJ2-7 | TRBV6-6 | TGTGCCAGCAATTACGGAGGCGAGCAGTACTTC | CASNYGGEQYF
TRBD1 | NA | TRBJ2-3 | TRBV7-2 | TGTGCCAGCAGCCCTACAGGGGGCTTTGGCACAGATACGCAGTATTTT | CASSPTGGFGTDTQYF
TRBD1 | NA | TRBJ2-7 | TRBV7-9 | TGTGCCAGCAGTTTTGCTGAAGGGACAGGGAAAACCTACGAGCAGTACTTC | CASSFAEGTGKTYEQYF
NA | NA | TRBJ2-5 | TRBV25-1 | TGTGCCAGCAGTGAATATGCTGTCCAAGAGACCCAGTACTTC | CASSEYAVQETQYF
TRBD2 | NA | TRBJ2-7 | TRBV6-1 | TGTGCCAGCAGTGGGGGACTAGCGGGCATTGACTTTTACGAGCAGTACTTC | CASSGGLAGIDFYEQYF
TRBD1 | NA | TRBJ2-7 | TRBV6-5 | TGTGCCAGCAGTTACTCGGACAGGGGGGTCTACGAGCAGTACTTC | CASSYSDRGVYEQYF
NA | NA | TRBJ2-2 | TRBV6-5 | TGTGCCAGCATAACCGACACCGGGGAGCTGTTTTTT | CASITDTGELFF
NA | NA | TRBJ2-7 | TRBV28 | TGTGCCAGCAGTTTGGCAGGGCGGTACGAGCAGTACTTC | CASSLAGRYEQYF
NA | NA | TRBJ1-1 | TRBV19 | TGTGCCAGTAGTATAGATCGCTGGGCTGAAGCTTTCTTT | CASSIDRWAEAFF
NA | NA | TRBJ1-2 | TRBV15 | TGTGCCACCATCCGGGACCGTTCTAACTATGGCTACACCTTC | CATIRDRSNYGYTF
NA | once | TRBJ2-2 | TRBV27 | TGTGCCAGCAGCCAGCCAACGCGGGCCGGGGAGCTGTTTTTT | CASSQPTRAGELFF
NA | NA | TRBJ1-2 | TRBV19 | TGTGCCAGTATCAGTCCTCTTGGTGATGGCTACACCTTC | CASISPLGDGYTF
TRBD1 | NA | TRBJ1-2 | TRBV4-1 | TGCGCCAGCAGCCAATCGACAGGGGACTATGGCTACACCTTC | CASSQSTGDYGYTF
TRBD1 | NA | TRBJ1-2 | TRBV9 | TGTGCCAGCAGCGGGTGGGACAGGAGACTATATGGCTACACCTTC | CASSGWDRRLYGYTF
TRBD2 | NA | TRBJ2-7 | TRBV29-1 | TGCAGCGTTGGGTTAGCGGGAGGGTTTTCCTACGAGCAGTACTTC | CSVGLAGGFSYEQYF
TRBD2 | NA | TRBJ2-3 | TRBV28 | TGTGCCAGCAGTACCTGGACTAGCGGGAGAGATACGCAGTATTTT | CASSTWTSGRDTQYF
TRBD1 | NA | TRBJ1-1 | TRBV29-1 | TGCAGCGTTGAGACTGGACAGGAGAACACTGAAGCTTTCTTT | CSVETGQENTEAFF
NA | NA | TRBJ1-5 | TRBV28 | TGTGCCAGCAGTTTCGGTCAGCCCCAGCATTTT | CASSFGQPQHF
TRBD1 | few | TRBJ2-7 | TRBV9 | TGTGCCAGCAGCGCCGGGACAGGGACCTACGAGCAGTACTTC | CASSAGTGTYEQYF
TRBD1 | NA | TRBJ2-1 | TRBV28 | TGTGCCAGCAGTTTCGGGACAGGGGGCGCGGATGAGCAGTTCTTC | CASSFGTGGADEQFF
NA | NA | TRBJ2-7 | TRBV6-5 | TGTGCCAGCAGTTACGTCGCTAGCAGTGGAACCTACGAGCAGTACTTC | CASSYVASSGTYEQYF
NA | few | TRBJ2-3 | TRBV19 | TGTGCCAGTAGTTCCCGCTCCGACCTCCTCGGGGGGCGGACAGATACGCAGTATTTT | CASSSRSDLLGGRTDTQYF
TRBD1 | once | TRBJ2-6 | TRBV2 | TGTGCCAGCAGGACAGGGATCTCTGGGGCCAACGTCCTGACTTTC | CASRTGISGANVLTF
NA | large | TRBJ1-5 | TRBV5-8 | TGTGCCAGCAGCGAATGGACTGACAATCAGCCCCAGCATTTT | CASSEWTDNQPQHF
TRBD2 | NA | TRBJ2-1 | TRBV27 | TGTGCCACCACTCTTATTAGAAGCGGGAGGTACAATGAGCAGTTCTTC | CATTLIRSGRYNEQFF
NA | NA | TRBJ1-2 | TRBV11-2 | TGTGCCAGCAGCTTAACCGGGACCGAGGGTGAAGGGTCCAGCTACACCTTC | CASSLTGTEGEGSSYTF
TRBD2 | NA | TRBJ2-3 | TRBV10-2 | TGCGCCAGCAGTGAGTTCGCGGGAGTTGGGCCAGATACGCAGTATTTT | CASSEFAGVGPDTQYF
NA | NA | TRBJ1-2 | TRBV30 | TGTGCCTGGAACGATGGCTACACCTTC | CAWNDGYTF
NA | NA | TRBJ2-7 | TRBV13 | TGTGCCAGCAGCCTAGGTTACGAGCAGTACTTC | CASSLGYEQYF
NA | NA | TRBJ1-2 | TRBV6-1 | TGTGCCAGCAGTGAAGCCCCCGCGGTTGTTAGTAGTAGCTACACCTTC | CASSEAPAVVSSSYTF
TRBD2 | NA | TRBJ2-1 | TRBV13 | TGTGCCAGCAGCGCCGGACTAGCGGGAGTTGATGAGCAGTTCTTC | CASSAGLAGVDEQFF
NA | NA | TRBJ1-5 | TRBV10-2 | TGCGCCAGCAGTGAGTCCAGCCTCTATAGCAATCAGCCCCAGCATTTT | CASSESSLYSNQPQHF
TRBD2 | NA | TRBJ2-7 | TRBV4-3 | TGCGCCAGCAGCCAAGATACGGGAGGGGCCTACGAGCAGTACTTC | CASSQDTGGAYEQYF
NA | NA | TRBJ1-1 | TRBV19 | TGTGCCAGTAGTCCATGGGGCGGAGGGGTGAACACTGAAGCTTTCTTT | CASSPWGGGVNTEAFF
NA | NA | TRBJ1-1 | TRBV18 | TGTGCCAGCTCCTCCGCAGGGCCGGTGGGCACTGAAGCTTTCTTT | CASSSAGPVGTEAFF
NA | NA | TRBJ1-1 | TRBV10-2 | TGCGCCAGCAGTGAGTCGCGCACTGAAGCTTTCTTT | CASSESRTEAFF